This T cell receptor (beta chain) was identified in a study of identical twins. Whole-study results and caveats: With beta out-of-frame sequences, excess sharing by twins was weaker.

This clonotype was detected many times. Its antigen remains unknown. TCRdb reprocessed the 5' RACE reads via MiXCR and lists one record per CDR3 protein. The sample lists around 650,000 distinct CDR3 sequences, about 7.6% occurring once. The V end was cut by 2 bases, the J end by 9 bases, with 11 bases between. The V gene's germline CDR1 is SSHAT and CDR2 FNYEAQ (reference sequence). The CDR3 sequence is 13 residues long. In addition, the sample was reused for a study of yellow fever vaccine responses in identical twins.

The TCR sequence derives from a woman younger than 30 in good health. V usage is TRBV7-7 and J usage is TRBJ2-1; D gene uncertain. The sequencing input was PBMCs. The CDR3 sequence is CASSLTLWAEQFF. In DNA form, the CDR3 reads TGTGCCAGCAGCTTAACCCTCTGGGCTGAGCAGTTCTTC.